This T cell receptor (beta chain) appears in the sequencing data of a study of T-cell reconstitution after alpha-beta-depleted transplantation in children. Study-level results: At one year after transplant, newly produced T cells mostly accounted for T-cell counts and diversity. It was surviving recipient T cells and thymic progenitors that gave some patients high TCRbeta diversity at day 60. Reported findings indicate that, about two months after transplant, alpha-beta T cells came from several hundred expanded clones, which were derived from non-depleted graft cells.

Remarks on this clonotype: Its specificity is unknown.

The CDR3 loop spans 15 amino acids. CDR1 and CDR2 (germline): SGHNT, YYREEE (reference sequence). The J segment lost 4 bases and the V segment lost 1 base, leaving 6 bases of the junction unmatched. Unique molecular identifiers were incorporated during preparation of the TCRbeta library. TCRdb reprocessed the PCR reads with MiXCR, giving one entry per CDR3 protein. The repertoire holds approximately 32,000 distinct CDR3 sequences, with about 7% as singletons. Sequencing used peripheral blood, obtained 60 days after TCRalphabeta/CD19-depleted stem cell transplant. J is TRBJ2-3 and V is TRBV5-4, with 7 nucleotides matching TRBD2. This TCR was sampled from a child younger than two who had a stem cell transplant for acute myeloid leukemia, so the T cells may come from the graft donor. CDR3: CASSLRGSLADTQYF. In DNA, the CDR3 is TGTGCCAGCAGCTTGCGCGGGAGTTTGGCAGATACGCAGTATTTT.